This is a list of T cell receptor beta chains from one sample in a study of blood T cell repertoires in COVID-19. Generated by immunoSEQ multiplex PCR, the TCRdb table keeps only in-frame clones and is missing some. The sample contains about 130,000 clones, roughly 87% of which appear only once. The specimen sequenced was PBMCs or T cells enriched from blood (not recorded which). The receptors here all came from a young man who had recovered from COVID-19. The CDR3 runs from the conserved cysteine through the conserved F or W. D genes are given only for firm matches. The size entry is marked missing in some rows and otherwise reads once, few, many or a size class.

TRBJ1-2	NA	NA	TRBV20-1	CSARDRTGVFF	TGCAGTGCTAGAGATCGAACAGGCGTATTCTTC
TRBJ2-3	NA	NA	TRBV11-3	CASSHGTYDTDTQYF	TGTGCCAGCAGCCACGGGACTTATGATACAGATACGCAGTATTTT
TRBJ1-4	NA	NA	TRBV4-1	CASSYTGTNEKLFF	TGCGCCAGCTCCTATACAGGGACTAATGAAAAACTGTTTTTT
TRBJ1-4	NA	NA	TRBV15	CATSREQGIEKLFF	TGTGCCACCAGCAGAGAACAGGGAATTGAAAAACTGTTTTTT
TRBJ2-3	TRBD2	NA	TRBV4-1	CASSQDAPSGGTDTQYF	TGCGCCAGCAGCCAAGATGCGCCTAGCGGGGGCACAGATACGCAGTATTTT
TRBJ2-3	TRBD2	once	TRBV7-2	CASSSRRPAGGADTQYF	TGTGCCAGCAGCTCCCGACGGCCAGCGGGAGGTGCAGATACGCAGTATTTT
TRBJ2-3	TRBD2	NA	TRBV2	CASSPTSGRSTDTQYF	TGTGCCAGCAGTCCCACTAGCGGGAGGAGCACAGATACGCAGTATTTT
TRBJ2-1	NA	few	TRBV7-3	CASSSGLAPYNEQFF	TGTGCCAGCAGCTCGGGACTTGCCCCTTACAATGAGCAGTTCTTC
TRBJ2-7	NA	NA	TRBV19	CASSVTISSYEQYF	TGTGCCAGTAGCGTGACAATAAGCTCCTACGAGCAGTACTTC
TRBJ1-1	NA	once	TRBV14	CASSPSGGIPSFF	TGTGCCAGCAGCCCGAGTGGAGGAATCCCATCTTTCTTT
TRBJ1-5	TRBD1	NA	TRBV19	CASRDTYRGNQPQHF	TGTGCCAGTAGGGATACTTACAGGGGGAATCAGCCCCAGCATTTT
TRBJ2-1	NA	NA	TRBV2	CASSERDYNEQFF	TGTGCCAGCAGTGAGAGGGACTACAATGAGCAGTTCTTC
TRBJ1-1	NA	NA	TRBV9	CASSIKGGTEAFF	TGTGCCAGCAGCATTAAAGGGGGTACTGAAGCTTTCTTT
TRBJ2-7	TRBD2	few	TRBV6-2/TRBV6-3	CASSAASGTGNYEQYF	TGTGCCAGCAGTGCGGCTAGCGGGACGGGAAACTACGAGCAGTACTTC
TRBJ2-3	TRBD2	NA	TRBV19	CASSGASGNLDTQYF	TGTGCCAGTAGTGGGGCTAGCGGGAATTTAGATACGCAGTATTTT
TRBJ1-1	NA	NA	TRBV30	CAWRTDRILNTEAFF	TGTGCCTGGAGGACCGACAGGATTTTGAACACTGAAGCTTTCTTT
TRBJ1-6	NA	NA	TRBV5-1	CASSLVPGADNSPLHF	TGCGCCAGCAGCTTGGTACCTGGGGCGGATAATTCACCCCTCCACTTT
TRBJ1-4	NA	NA	TRBV19	CASSALTETNEKLFF	TGTGCCAGTAGTGCCCTGACAGAGACAAATGAAAAACTGTTTTTT
TRBJ2-7	NA	few	TRBV5-1	CASSGEPSYEQYF	TGCGCCAGCAGCGGGGAGCCTAGCTACGAGCAGTACTTC
TRBJ2-3	NA	many	TRBV25-1	CASSDQGIISSTDTQYF	TGTGCCAGCAGTGATCAGGGAATAATCTCTAGCACAGATACGCAGTATTTT
TRBJ1-1	TRBD1	NA	TRBV5-4	CASSPPDGQGPLEAFF	TGTGCCAGCAGCCCGCCGGATGGACAGGGCCCTCTTGAAGCTTTCTTT
TRBJ2-5	NA	once	TRBV7-9	CASSQGGVPLEETQYF	TGTGCCAGCAGCCAAGGCGGGGTACCGCTGGAAGAGACCCAGTACTTC
TRBJ2-5	NA	NA	TRBV5-4	CASSARDTQETQYF	TGTGCCAGCAGCGCACGGGACACCCAAGAGACCCAGTACTTC
TRBJ1-5	TRBD1	NA	TRBV28	CASSSPGTGVWDQPQHF	TGTGCCAGCAGTTCCCCGGGGACAGGGGTTTGGGATCAGCCCCAGCATTTT
TRBJ1-4	NA	NA	TRBV12-5	CASGLVRGGITEKLFF	TGTGCTAGTGGTTTGGTCAGGGGCGGTATAACCGAAAAACTGTTTTTT
TRBJ2-5	NA	NA	TRBV27	CASSLYGYQETQYF	TGTGCCAGCAGTTTATACGGGTACCAAGAGACCCAGTACTTC
TRBJ1-1	TRBD1	NA	TRBV5-1	CASSSDRVEIAFF	TGCGCCAGCAGCTCGGACAGGGTGGAGATCGCTTTCTTT